This TCR beta chain was sequenced in a study of blood T cell repertoires in COVID-19 (dated by TCRdb to the early 2020s). About the study as a whole: The collaborator samples originated in the United States, Italy and Spain and spanned the acute and convalescent phases of COVID-19. The material from the prospective study consisted of cDNA or gDNA derived from T cells, B-cell-depleted T cells, or PBMCs. Subjects who had been exposed to COVID-19, were actively infected with it, or had recovered from it provided the deeply sampled blood TCRbeta repertoires that made up the dataset. The repertoires were released in a freely available public database meant as a resource for research on the immune response to SARS-CoV-2. Samples came from the ongoing ImmuneRACE study (first 160 participants) plus 1,254 subjects from 6 global collaborators. Nearly every sample came with metadata listing a de-identified subject ID, COVID-19 status, age in years and sex. HLA class I and class II types, where available, came from metadata supplied by the sample provider rather than from assay-based typing.

The CDR3 spans 14 residues, from the cysteine through the phenylalanine. Only the CDR3 region is kept as DNA, spanning 42 bases read in frame from base 1. CDR1 and CDR2 (SGHRS, YFSETQ) derive from the germline V gene. Ends trimmed: V by 0 bases, J by 9 bases; bases unmatched to a gene: 2. Participants in the prospective study were enrolled through a virtual design, were aged roughly 18 to 100 years, and lived in roughly 25 United States geographic areas. In the prospective study, participants were assigned to cohorts based on the clinical history participants reported in a screening survey and a study questionnaire. Recovered participants in ImmuneRACE Cohort 3 were defined by two consecutive negative NP/OP PCR tests, clearance by a healthcare professional, or resolution of symptoms. Mobile phlebotomists in the prospective study collected whole blood, serum and a nasopharyngeal or oropharyngeal swab from every participant. Prospective study participants could optionally give additional blood draws and questionnaires over a roughly two-month period. Before DNA extraction, prospective study blood samples were shipped either frozen or at room temperature.

To note about this clone: It lacks a known antigen. Per-nucleotide qualities are absent, and no much larger clonotype sits a single base away.

The immunoSEQ Assay, a bias-controlled multiplex PCR, was used to amplify TCRbeta CDR3 regions from genomic DNA. Per the source publication's procedure: Within the assay, amplification of reference gene primers was used to estimate how many nucleated cells each sample contained. To quantify the absolute abundance of each unique TCRbeta CDR3 rearrangement, sequence reads were collapsed and filtered. For each sample, productive Simpson clonality was calculated as the square root of Simpson's diversity index over productive rearrangements. TCRdb limited this immuneACCESS table to in-frame rearrangements with V and J called. A share of clones is missing; checked studies link under half to unresolved V genes, and the rest is unexplained. V and J calls and clone size are those listed in that table; D and trimming were worked out from the DNA. The sample table lists 200,000 to 250,000 clones, about four fifths of them with a count of one. In total, the top ten clones hold about 2% of the sample.

Broad study findings and their caveats: The quantity of clinical and demographic metadata differed by source and by participant and was supplied without curation.

This TCR came from a man aged 55-75 years who had recovered from COVID-19. Recombination linked TRBV5-1 to TRBJ1-6, with 8 bases aligning to TRBD1. The sample comprised PBMCs or T cells enriched from blood (not recorded which). This receptor carries the CDR3 CASSLGDRRSPLHF. The nucleotide sequence reads as follows: TGCGCCAGCAGCTTGGGGGACAGGCGTTCACCCCTCCACTTT.